The 7 T cell receptor beta chains listed next were all sequenced from one sample in a study of blood T cell repertoires in COVID-19. Data came from immunoSEQ multiplex PCR; TCRdb stores just in-frame clones and leaves some out. The sample has under 250,000 clones, roughly 80% seen once. Sequencing was performed on peripheral blood. The receptor set was obtained from a woman between 65 and 79 years old with active or convalescent COVID-19.

The chain joins TRBV7-3 to TRBJ2-2; 8 nucleotides match TRBD2. The CDR3 is 18 amino acids. From germline, CDR1 is SGHTA and CDR2 FQGTGA. With 5 bases clipped from V and 8 bases from J, the junction kept 19 bases outside the gene matches. CDR3 nucleotides: TGTGCCAGCAGCCTACCGGTGACTAGCGATACCCCTGAAGGGGAGCTGTTTTTT. It is translated as CASSLPVTSDTPEGELFF.

The chain links TRBV18 to TRBJ2-5, with 9 nucleotides matching TRBD1. The CDR3 consists of 14 residues. CDR1 is KGHSH, CDR2 LQKENI, per germline. Trimming at V came to 3 bases and at J to 3 bases, leaving 2 bases not matched to a gene. CDR3 loop: CASSPRTGEETQYF. The CDR3 DNA is TGTGCCAGCTCACCCCGGACAGGGGAAGAGACCCAGTACTTC.

The V call is TRBV5-1, the J call TRBJ1-1; D may be TRBD1 (6 bases). V lost 3 bases and J lost 1, with 13 bases in between. The CDR3 consists of 15 residues. CDR1 SGHRS and CDR2 YFSETQ come from the germline V gene. CDR3: CASSWQGLENTEAFF. The CDR3 region has the DNA TGCGCCAGCAGCTGGCAGGGGCTGGAGAACACTGAAGCTTTCTTT.

This rearrangement joins TRBV28 to TRBJ2-7, with unresolved D. Per germline, CDR1 MDHEN and CDR2 SYDVKM. V shed 2 bases and J shed 0 bases, with 8 bases lying between them. The CDR3 covers 14 residues. CDR3 in DNA: TGTGCCAGCAGTTTACATACGCGCTCCTACGAGCAGTACTTC. This sequence encodes CASSLHTRSYEQYF.

The rearrangement joins TRBV5-1 to TRBJ2-7, with 10 bases aligning to TRBD1. J gave up 5 bases and V 4 bases, and 9 bases lay outside the gene matches. The germline V gene has CDR1 SGHRS and CDR2 YFSETQ. The CDR3 loop spans 15 amino acids. CDR3 bases: TGCGCCAGCAGCACCGGGACAGGGGTTCGACACGAGCAGTACTTC. The encoded protein is CASSTGTGVRHEQYF.

The chain carries TRBV6-4 and TRBJ2-1; 16 bases agree with TRBD2. Unmatched junction bases numbered 7, after V lost 4 bases and J lost 7 bases. Germline CDR1 reads MRHNA; CDR2 reads SNTAGT. The CDR3 is 17 residues long. The CDR3 reads CASSASPGLAGGNEQFF. Written as DNA, the CDR3 is TGTGCCAGCAGTGCATCCCCGGGACTAGCGGGAGGGAATGAGCAGTTCTTC.

This clone was counted a few times. This rearrangement joins TRBV10-3 to TRBJ1-1, with TRBD1 matching 7 bases. CDR1 and CDR2 (germline): ENHRY, SYGVKD. The CDR3 totals 14 residues. Losses at the gene ends were 4 bases for V and 3 bases for J; bases not matched to a gene: 5. Here the CDR3 DNA reads TGTGCCATCAGTGGTACAGGGGAGGACACTGAAGCTTTCTTT. Translation gives CAISGTGEDTEAFF.